Listed here are 19 T cell receptor beta chains from one sample, sequenced in a study of blood T cells in healthy people across ages (dated by TCRdb to between 2015 and 2017). The library was produced with 5' RACE. The reads were generated on an Illumina HiSeq 2500. A second about 7 to 11 cycle PCR used a sample-barcoded 5' primer and a J-beta primer mix. Starting from the raw public reads, TCRdb applied fastp trimming at Q25, assembled clones with MiXCR and retained in-frame beta chains. One record per CDR3 amino acid sequence lists the most common genes and DNA. The sample has about 590,000 distinct CDR3 sequences on record, about 30% of them singletons. The ten largest clones represent approximately 14% of the sample. Source material: blood. The source of these receptors is a woman at least 80 years old in good health.

The table lists this clonotype with many counts. V and J are TRBV20-1 and TRBJ2-3; the match to TRBD1 covers 7 bases. The CDR3 has 17 amino acids. Germline V gene lookup returns CDR1 DFQATT and CDR2 SNEGSKA (reference sequence). V dropped 3 bases and J dropped 4; count of bases not matched to a gene: 16. The CDR3 loop is CSARASSGTVGPDTQYF. CDR3 sequence (DNA): TGCAGTGCTAGGGCTTCATCCGGGACAGTTGGCCCAGATACGCAGTATTTT.

The chain uses TRBV2 and TRBJ2-2; possible D gene TRBD1, 5 bases. CDR1 and CDR2 from the germline V gene are SNHLY and FYNNEI. The CDR3 has 13 amino acids. V was shortened by 6 bases and J by 3 bases, with 8 bases between the two germline ends. In DNA, the CDR3 is TGTGCCAGCAGGGAGACAGACACCGGGGAGCTGTTTTTT. Protein product: CASRETDTGELFF.

This clonotype has a handful of counts. This chain connects TRBV5-1 to TRBJ1-1, with a tentative D call TRBD1 (6 bases). The CDR3 is 14 amino acids. Germline V gene data show CDR1 as SGHRS and CDR2 as YFSETQ. Trimming took 1 base from V and 3 from J, leaving 10 bases between them. The DNA of the CDR3 is TGCGCCAGCAGCTTGAGGGGGGGCTACACTGAAGCTTTCTTT. Translation gives CASSLRGGYTEAFF.

This clonotype was found many times. The chain recombines TRBV13 with TRBJ2-5; the D gene is possibly TRBD1 (5 bases). The germline V and J ends were trimmed by 2 bases and 2 bases, with 15 bases remaining between them. Germline V gene lookup returns CDR1 PRHDT and CDR2 FYEKMQ (reference sequence). The CDR3 extends over 16 amino acids. In nucleotides, the CDR3 is TGTGCCAGCAGCTTAAAGGCAGGGAAGGAGCAAGAGACCCAGTACTTC. This codes for CASSLKAGKEQETQYF.

This clonotype was seen at least ten times. This rearrangement joins TRBV7-2 to TRBJ2-7; 7 bases align to TRBD1. Germline V gene sequence: CDR1 SGHTA, CDR2 FQGNSA. V lost 2 bases and J lost 0; bases outside the gene matches: 4. The CDR3 has 15 amino acids. For the CDR3, the DNA is TGTGCCAGCAGCTTACAGGGACAGAGCTCCTACGAGCAGTACTTC. Protein sequence: CASSLQGQSSYEQYF.

This clonotype was seen repeatedly, ten times or more. The genes are TRBV5-6 and TRBJ2-5; D is undetermined. V lost 0 bases to trimming and J lost 1 base, with 7 bases between them. This CDR3 contains 14 residues. Looked up from germline, CDR1 is SGHDT and CDR2 is YYEEEE. CDR3 nucleotide sequence: TGTGCCAGCAGCTTGGTGACGGCCCAAGAGACCCAGTACTTC. Translation: CASSLVTAQETQYF. Supplemented by reference TRBV5-6 and TRBJ2-5, the full variable domain reads DAGVTQSPTHLIKTRGQQVTLRCSPKSGHDTVSWYQQALGQGPQFIFQYYEEEERQRGNFPDRFSGHQFPNYSSELNVNALLLGDSALYLCASSLVTAQETQYFGPGTRLLVL.

This clonotype has a count of ten or more. CDR3 DNA sequence: TGCGCCAGCAGCTTGGTCCAGAACACCGGGGAGCTGTTTTTT. This translates into CASSLVQNTGELFF. J is TRBJ2-2 and V is TRBV5-1; D remains unclear. Germline CDR1 is SGHRS and CDR2 is YFSETQ. V was pared by 0 bases and J by 1 base, with 4 bases between. This CDR3 comprises 14 residues.

The V and J genes are TRBV7-2 and TRBJ2-5, with D uncertain. The end of the DNA fits TRBJ2-7 better, so the J call may be wrong. Germline V gives CDR1 SGHTA, CDR2 FQGNSA. The CDR3 has 14 amino acids. The CDR3 region is CASSLGGPRYEQYF. CDR3 sequence (DNA): TGTGCCAGCAGCTTAGGGGGTCCGCGTTACGAGCAGTACTTC.

This clonotype has ten or more counts. The rearrangement uses TRBV20-1 and TRBJ2-3; D is unclear. The CDR3 runs to 13 residues. With 0 bases removed from V and 5 bases from J, the gap between germline ends came to 9 bases. The germline V gene has CDR1 DFQATT and CDR2 SNEGSKA (reference sequence). CDR3 bases: TGCAGTGCTAGAGATGTCCAGAGAGATACGCAGTATTTT. It translates to CSARDVQRDTQYF.

This clonotype was detected a few times. This sequence joins TRBV27 and TRBJ2-7; D perhaps matches TRBD2 (6 bases). Trimming cost V 3 bases and J 7 bases, with 13 bases left between them. The CDR3 loop spans 13 amino acids. Looked up from germline, CDR1 is MNHEY and CDR2 is SMNVEV (reference sequence). This CDR3 is CASSFGGNWEQYF. As DNA, the CDR3 is TGTGCCAGCAGTTTCGGCGGGAATTGGGAGCAGTACTTC.

The V gene is TRBV5-5, the J gene TRBJ2-3; tentative D call: TRBD2 (6 bases). CDR1 is SGHKS, CDR2 YYEKEE, per germline (reference sequence). Trimming pared 0 bases from V and 5 bases from J, leaving 13 bases between. The CDR3 has 15 residues. The CDR3 loop reads CASSLVLRGGDTQYF. In DNA, the CDR3 is TGTGCCAGCAGCTTGGTGTTGCGGGGAGGAGATACGCAGTATTTT.

With regard to this clonotype: A clone one base away is much larger, so this may be a read error. The rearrangement uses TRBV6-2 or TRBV6-3 and TRBJ2-5; TRBD2 might be the D (6 bases). Germline V gene data show CDR1 as MNHEY and CDR2 as SVGEGT. This CDR3 has 13 residues. Trimming pared 6 bases from V and 11 bases from J, leaving 19 bases between. CDR3 coding DNA: TGTGCCAGCAGGTCCGCGGGGCGGAATGAGCAGTACTTC. It yields the protein CASRSAGRNEQYF.

There are many counts of this clonotype. This chain uses TRBV10-3 with TRBJ1-5, with D tentatively TRBD1 (5 bases). Germline V gene lookup returns CDR1 ENHRY and CDR2 SYGVKD. This CDR3 has 16 amino acids. With 8 bases removed from V and 6 bases from J, the gap between germline ends came to 23 bases. CDR3 nucleotide sequence: TGTGCCATCCCCCCCGTAGCGGGGGGGTCGGTTCAGCCCCAGCATTTT. As protein: CAIPPVAGGSVQPQHF.

V usage is TRBV5-1 and J usage is TRBJ1-5, with 9 positions matching TRBD1. CDR3 length: 15 residues. Germline trimming cut 0 bases from V and 9 bases from J; bases unmatched to any gene: 7. Germline V gene sequence: CDR1 SGHRS, CDR2 YFSETQ. The CDR3 loop reads CASSLDGTGPAPQHF. CDR3 in DNA: TGCGCCAGCAGCTTGGATGGGACAGGGCCGGCGCCCCAGCATTTT. Supplemented by reference TRBV5-1 and TRBJ1-5, the full variable domain reads KAGVTQTPRYLIKTRGQQVTLSCSPISGHRSVSWYQQTPGQGLQFLFEYFSETQRNKGNFPGRFSGRQFSNSRSEMNVSTLELGDSALYLCASSLDGTGPAPQHFGDGTRLSIL.

This clonotype was detected only a few times. The chain employs TRBV27 and TRBJ1-4, with D possibly TRBD1 on 6 matching bases. Germline V gene lookup returns CDR1 MNHEY and CDR2 SMNVEV (reference sequence). Between the trimmed V and J ends, which lost 5 bases and 6 bases, there was a span of 13 bases. The CDR3 has 14 residues. The CDR3 region has the DNA TGTGCCAGCAGTAGCAGGGGCGGGGATGAAAAACTGTTTTTT. Protein sequence: CASSSRGGDEKLFF.

This clonotype was counted between two and nine times. This sequence joins TRBV13 and TRBJ2-7; 9 bases line up with TRBD2. Germline V lookup: CDR1 PRHDT, CDR2 FYEKMQ (reference sequence). The CDR3 runs to 15 residues. V was clipped by 2 bases and J by 5 bases; unmatched bases: 7. This CDR3 reads CASSLRERGVDEQYF. The CDR3 DNA sequence: TGTGCCAGCAGCTTAAGGGAGCGGGGGGTTGACGAGCAGTACTTC.

With respect to this clonotype: A much larger clone lies one base from this, so it may be a read error. The gene calls are TRBV20-1 and TRBJ2-7, with D possibly called TRBD1 or TRBD2 (5 bases each). Germline values: CDR1 DFQATT, CDR2 SNEGSKA (reference sequence). This CDR3 region has 15 residues. CDR3: CSARDVGTASYDQYF. The CDR3, as DNA: TGCAGTGCTAGAGATGTCGGGACGGCTTCCTACGATCAGTACTTC.

In regard to this clonotype: The germline gene is not matched at one end of the junction; a read error may be the cause. J is TRBJ2-5 and V is TRBV20-1; D remains unclear. Germline CDR1 reads DFQATT; CDR2 reads SNEGSKA (reference sequence). CDR3 length: 11 amino acids. CDR3 sequence: CSTQHQETLYF. Here the CDR3 DNA reads TGCAGCACCCAACACCAAGAGACCCTGTACTTC.

This clonotype showed up just a few times. The chain has TRBV7-9 and TRBJ1-1; D not resolved. The germline V and J ends were trimmed by 5 bases and 4 bases, with 11 bases remaining between them. This CDR3 contains 13 residues. Germline-derived CDR1 and CDR2 are SEHNR and FQNEAQ (reference sequence). Here the CDR3 reads CASSPGASTEAFF. CDR3 in DNA: TGTGCCAGCAGCCCCGGTGCCTCCACTGAAGCTTTCTTT.